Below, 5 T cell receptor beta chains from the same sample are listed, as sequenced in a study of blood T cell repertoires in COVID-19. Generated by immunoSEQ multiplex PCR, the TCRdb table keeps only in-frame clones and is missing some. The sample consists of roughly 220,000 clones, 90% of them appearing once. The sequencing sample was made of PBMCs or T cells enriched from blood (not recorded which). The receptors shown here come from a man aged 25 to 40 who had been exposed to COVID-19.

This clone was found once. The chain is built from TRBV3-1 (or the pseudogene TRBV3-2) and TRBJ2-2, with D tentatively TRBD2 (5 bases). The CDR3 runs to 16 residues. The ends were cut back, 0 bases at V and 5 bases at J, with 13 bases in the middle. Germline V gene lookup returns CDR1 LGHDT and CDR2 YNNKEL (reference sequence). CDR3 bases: TGTGCCAGCAGCCAAGATACCGGGGTTCGGACCGGGGAGCTGTTTTTT. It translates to CASSQDTGVRTGELFF.

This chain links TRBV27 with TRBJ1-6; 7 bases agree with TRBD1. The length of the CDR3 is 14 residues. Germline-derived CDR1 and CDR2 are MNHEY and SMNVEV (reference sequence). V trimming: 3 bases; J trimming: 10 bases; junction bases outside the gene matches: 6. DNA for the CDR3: TGTGCCAGCAGTTTCCACAGGGGAGGCTCACCCCTCCACTTT. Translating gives CASSFHRGGSPLHF.

The chain's CDR3 is CASIGESYNEQFF. The CDR3 coding sequence is TGTGCCAGTATAGGGGAATCCTACAATGAGCAGTTCTTC. The V gene is TRBV19, the J gene TRBJ2-1, with a possible D match to TRBD1 (5 bases). CDR3 size: 13 residues. V lost 7 bases and J 1 base, leaving 8 bases between the germline ends. Germline loops: CDR1 LNHDA, CDR2 SQIVND (reference sequence).

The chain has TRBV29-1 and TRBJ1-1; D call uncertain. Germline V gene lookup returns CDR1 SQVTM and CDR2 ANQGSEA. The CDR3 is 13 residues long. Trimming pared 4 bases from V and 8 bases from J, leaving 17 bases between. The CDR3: CSVAEDGGGEAFF. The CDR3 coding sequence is TGCAGCGTTGCTGAGGACGGCGGAGGGGAAGCTTTCTTT. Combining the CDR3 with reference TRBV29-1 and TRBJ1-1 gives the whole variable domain SAVISQKPSRDICQRGTSLTIQCQVDSQVTMMFWYRQQPGQSLTLIATANQGSEATYESGFVIDKFPISRPNLTFSTLTVSNMSPEDSSIYLCSVAEDGGGEAFFGQGTRLTVV.

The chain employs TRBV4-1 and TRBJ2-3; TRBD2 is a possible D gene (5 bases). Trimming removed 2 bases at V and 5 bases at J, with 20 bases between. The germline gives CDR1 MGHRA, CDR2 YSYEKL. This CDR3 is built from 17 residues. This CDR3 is CASSQSRLAPGEDTQYF. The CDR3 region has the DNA TGCGCCAGCAGCCAAAGTCGGCTAGCCCCCGGGGAAGATACGCAGTATTTT.